This entry lists 11 T cell receptor beta chains sequenced from one sample in a study of cytomegalovirus exposure and HLA in healthy donors. PCR primers comprised 60 Vbeta and 13 Jbeta primers. This table comes from immunoSEQ multiplex PCR, and its TCRdb copy is limited to in-frame clones, with some not included. Found here are about 210,000 clones, over 65% of them singletons; the top ten hold more than 3%. Sequencing was performed on PBMCs. The receptors stem from a man aged 35 to 55 in good health and CMV-seropositive.

The V call is TRBV2, the J call TRBJ1-5; 7 bases are a match to TRBD1. CDR1 and CDR2 (germline): SNHLY, FYNNEI. CDR3 length: 16 residues. Trimming at V came to 5 bases and at J to 0 bases, leaving 7 bases not matched to a gene. CDR3 residues: CASSPRQGFSNQPQHF. The DNA for the CDR3 is TGTGCCAGCAGTCCAAGACAGGGCTTTAGCAATCAGCCCCAGCATTTT.

This clone occurred a few times. The same CDR3 arises from other DNA sequences in this sample as well. The chain links TRBV27 to TRBJ1-5, with D maybe TRBD1 (6 bases). Trimming shortened V by 2 bases and J by 4 bases, and 12 bases separated the two germline ends. The germline CDR1 and CDR2 sequences are MNHEY and SMNVEV (reference sequence). The CDR3 totals 15 residues. This CDR3 reads CASSLSRGGNQPQHF. CDR3 coding DNA: TGTGCCAGCAGTTTAAGCAGGGGTGGTAATCAGCCCCAGCATTTT.

The chain carries TRBV19 and TRBJ2-7; TRBD1 agrees at 7 bases. The CDR3 has 14 amino acids. The germline gives CDR1 LNHDA, CDR2 SQIVND (reference sequence). J gave up 6 bases and V 4 bases, and 9 bases lay outside the gene matches. The CDR3 sequence is CASSRIGTASEQYF. CDR3 DNA: TGTGCCAGTAGTAGGATCGGGACAGCAAGCGAGCAGTACTTC.

The V gene is TRBV6-1, the J gene TRBJ2-5, with D maybe TRBD2 (5 bases). The J call may not be correct, given that the DNA end is closer to TRBJ2-7. CDR3 length equals 11 residues. Per the germline V gene, CDR1 is MNHNS and CDR2 is SASEGT. In DNA, the CDR3 is TGTGCCAGCAGGGGAGCCTACGAGCAGTACTTC. The encoded protein is CASRGAYEQYF.

The chain employs TRBV5-4 and TRBJ2-3, with 11 bases matching TRBD2. The CDR3 extends over 16 amino acids. Germline V gene lookup returns CDR1 SGHNT and CDR2 YYREEE (reference sequence). V lost 4 bases and J lost 6; bases outside the gene matches: 10. The CDR3 here is CASSPYSGGAGDTQYF. CDR3 nucleotides: TGTGCCAGCAGCCCCTATAGCGGGGGGGCGGGGGATACGCAGTATTTT.

This chain uses TRBV5-6 with TRBJ2-1; 7 nucleotides align to TRBD1. The V segment lost 4 bases and the J segment 2 bases; nucleotides outside the gene matches: 6. CDR1 SGHDT and CDR2 YYEEEE come from the germline V gene. This CDR3 has 15 residues. This CDR3 reads CASSPQGITYNEQFF. CDR3 coding DNA: TGTGCCAGCAGCCCACAGGGGATTACCTACAATGAGCAGTTCTTC.

The gene calls are TRBV5-4 and TRBJ2-6; 11 positions agree with TRBD1. The CDR3 runs to 16 residues. In germline, CDR1 is SGHNT, CDR2 YYREEE (reference sequence). The J segment lost 1 base and the V segment lost 7 bases, leaving 4 bases of the junction unmatched. The CDR3 DNA reads as TGTGCCAGCGGACAGGGGGCGGCTTCTGGGGCCAACGTCCTGACTTTC. It codes for CASGQGAASGANVLTF.

This clone has more than one count but fewer than ten. The genes are TRBV27 and TRBJ2-3; D is perhaps TRBD1 (6 bases). CDR1 and CDR2 from the germline V gene are MNHEY and SMNVEV (reference sequence). The CDR3 extends over 15 amino acids. The V gene lost 6 bases and the J gene lost 4 bases, with 17 bases spanning the gap. For the CDR3, the DNA is TGTGCCAGCAGGAAAAACAGGGTACCTGCAGATACGCAGTATTTT. It is translated as CASRKNRVPADTQYF.

With regard to this clone: A read error may account for a junction end that differs from germline. The chain carries TRBV7-9 and TRBJ2-7; 8 bases are shared with TRBD1. The CDR3 contains 12 residues. The germline CDR1 and CDR2 sequences are SEHNR and FQNEAQ (reference sequence). The CDR3 sequence: CSSSLAQGQADF. The CDR3 region has the DNA TGTTCCAGCAGCTTAGCGCAGGGACAGGCGGACTTC.

J is TRBJ2-2 and V is TRBV27; 8 bases align to TRBD1. CDR1 and CDR2 from the germline V gene are MNHEY and SMNVEV (reference sequence). V shed 6 bases, J shed 5 bases, and the junction held 8 bases outside the gene matches. The CDR3 has 15 amino acids. CDR3: CASSSTGGGTGELFF. In DNA form, the CDR3 reads TGTGCCAGCAGCTCCACAGGGGGTGGGACCGGGGAGCTGTTTTTT.

The chain has TRBV5-1 and TRBJ2-1; 9 bases are a match to TRBD2. Germline V gene lookup returns CDR1 SGHRS and CDR2 YFSETQ. After removal of 2 bases from V and 4 bases from J, the junction contained 10 bases not matched to a gene. The CDR3 totals 17 residues. CDR3 residues: CASSFGIAGVGYNEQFF. CDR3 nucleotides: TGCGCCAGCAGCTTTGGAATAGCGGGAGTCGGGTACAATGAGCAGTTCTTC.